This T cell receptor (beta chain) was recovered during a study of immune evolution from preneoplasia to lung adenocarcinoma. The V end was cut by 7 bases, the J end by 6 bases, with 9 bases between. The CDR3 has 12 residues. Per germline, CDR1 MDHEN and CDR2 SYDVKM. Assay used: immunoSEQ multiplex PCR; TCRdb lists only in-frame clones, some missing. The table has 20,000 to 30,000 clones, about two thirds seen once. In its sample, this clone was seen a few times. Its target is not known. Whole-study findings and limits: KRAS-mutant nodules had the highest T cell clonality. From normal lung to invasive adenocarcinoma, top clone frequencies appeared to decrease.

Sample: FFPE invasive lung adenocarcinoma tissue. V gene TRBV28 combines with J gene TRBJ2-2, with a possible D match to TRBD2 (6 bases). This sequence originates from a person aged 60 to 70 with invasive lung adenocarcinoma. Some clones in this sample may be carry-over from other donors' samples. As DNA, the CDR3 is TGTGCCAGCAATAGCGGCGCCGGGGAGCTGTTTTTT. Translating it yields CASNSGAGELFF.